This TCR beta chain was profiled in a study of blood T cell repertoires in COVID-19. Turning to the study itself: Samples taken during acute and convalescent COVID-19 were collected in the United States, Italy and Spain. Sources were T cells, B-cell-depleted T cells, or PBMCs; the material itself was cDNA or gDNA.

Per the original data handling: Estimation of nucleated cell counts was performed using reference gene primer amplification. Clones were read by immunoSEQ multiplex PCR, and TCRdb kept only the in-frame ones, dropping some. V, J and clone size are those of that table, while D and trimming were read from the DNA. This table holds approximately 70,000 clones, more than 75% found once. Unmatched junction bases numbered 11, after V lost 8 bases and J lost 5 bases. From germline, CDR1 is MNHEY and CDR2 SVGAGI. The CDR3 runs to 15 residues. The chain recombines TRBV6-5 with TRBJ1-2, with 10 bases that match TRBD1. Sequencing was done on a sample of peripheral blood. This receptor was taken from a human donor in a cohort sampled during active COVID-19. CDR3 amino acids: CASAGDRGQEYGYTF. The CDR3 DNA follows: TGTGCCAGCGCGGGAGACAGGGGGCAGGAGTATGGCTACACCTTC.